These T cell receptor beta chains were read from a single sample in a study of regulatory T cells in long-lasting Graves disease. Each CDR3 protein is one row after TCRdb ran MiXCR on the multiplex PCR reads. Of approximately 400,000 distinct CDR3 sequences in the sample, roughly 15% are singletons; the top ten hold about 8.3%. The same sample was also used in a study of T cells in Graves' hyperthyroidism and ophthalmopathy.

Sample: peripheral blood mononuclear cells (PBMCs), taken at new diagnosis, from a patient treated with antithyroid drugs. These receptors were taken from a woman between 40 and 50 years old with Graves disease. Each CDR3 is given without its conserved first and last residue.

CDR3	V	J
AWSVSWGSGDTQY	TRBV30	TRBJ2-3
ASSSSGNSNEQF	TRBV7-2	TRBJ2-1
ASSPRDRALYEQY	TRBV28	TRBJ2-7
ASSPPPTGVGQETQY	TRBV28	TRBJ2-5
ASKERNTEAF	TRBV28	TRBJ1-1
SVTGPADTGELF	TRBV29-1	TRBJ2-2
ASSLRVFDTNSGNTIY	TRBV18	TRBJ1-3
SSSNQGTDTQY	TRBV27	TRBJ2-3
ASTEDTQY	TRBV7-9	TRBJ2-3
SALAPNSNQPQH	TRBV20-1	TRBJ1-5
ASTATGLSYEQY	TRBV28	TRBJ2-7
ASSTQGGVYGYT	TRBV27	TRBJ1-2
ATYPRDGDYGYT	TRBV6-1	TRBJ1-2
ASRVGQGASWSDTQY	TRBV5-5	TRBJ2-3
ASSQARASGDNEQF	TRBV3-1	TRBJ2-1
SATKPGANYGYT	TRBV20-1	TRBJ1-2
ASSSWGGHPGGGAF	TRBV5-8	TRBJ1-1
SVEIRNTIY	TRBV29-1	TRBJ1-3
ASSMPPLDFLGGNQPQH	TRBV19	TRBJ1-5
ASSPPGSYSEQY	TRBV18	TRBJ2-7
ASSLPSFGTGGLREQY	TRBV11-2	TRBJ2-7
ASSQRDSVGQETQY	TRBV4-3	TRBJ2-5
ASSLELADRPHNEQF	TRBV5-4	TRBJ2-1
ASSQLRAEKLF	TRBV3-1	TRBJ1-4
ASSQDPGANSYEQY	TRBV4-1	TRBJ2-7
ASSYGQFYEQY	TRBV27	TRBJ2-7
ASSSNPGQGHTDTQY	TRBV5-1	TRBJ2-3
SANSGTSANTEAF	TRBV29-1	TRBJ1-1
ASNKDRISYEQY	TRBV28	TRBJ2-7
ASSQDGTRGSPLH	TRBV3-1	TRBJ1-6